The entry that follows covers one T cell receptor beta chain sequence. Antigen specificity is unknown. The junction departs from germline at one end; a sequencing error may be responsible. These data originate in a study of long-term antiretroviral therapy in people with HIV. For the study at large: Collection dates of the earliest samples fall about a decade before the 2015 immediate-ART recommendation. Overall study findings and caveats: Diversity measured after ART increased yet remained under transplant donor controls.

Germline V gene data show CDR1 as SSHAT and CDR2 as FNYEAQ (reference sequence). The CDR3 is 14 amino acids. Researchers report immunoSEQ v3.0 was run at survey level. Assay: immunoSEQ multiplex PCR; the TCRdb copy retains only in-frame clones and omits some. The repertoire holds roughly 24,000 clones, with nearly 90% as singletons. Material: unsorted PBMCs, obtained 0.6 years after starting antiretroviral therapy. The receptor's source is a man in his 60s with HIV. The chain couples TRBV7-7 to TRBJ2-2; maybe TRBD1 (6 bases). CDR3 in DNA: TGTGCTAGCAGCTTAGCAGGGGCGGGCGGGGAGCTGTTTTTT. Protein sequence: CASSLAGAGGELFF.